Listed below are T cell receptor beta chains from one sample, sequenced in a study of T cell responses to AZD1222 COVID-19 vaccine. TCRdb's copy holds only in-frame clones and misses some; the assay was immunoSEQ multiplex PCR. The sample holds about 100,000 clones, around 95% seen once. The input for sequencing was peripheral blood, taken on day 0 of AZD1222 vaccination. These receptors came from an adult in good health. CDR3s include the opening cysteine and the closing phenylalanine or tryptophan. The D gene is left open where the match is weak. Clone size is stated in some rows and not others, as once, few, many or a class when expanded.

j_gene,v_gene,abundance,d_gene,CDR3nt,CDR3aa
TRBJ2-5,TRBV28,NA,NA,TGTGCCAGCAGTACCAGGGAGACCCAGTACTTC,CASSTRETQYF
TRBJ1-2,TRBV27,NA,TRBD1,TGTGCCAGCGGGGGACAGATATCCCCTAACTATGGCTACACCTTC,CASGGQISPNYGYTF
TRBJ1-4,TRBV2,NA,NA,TGTGCCAGCAATACCGGGCCCACGATTGAAAAACTGTTTTTT,CASNTGPTIEKLFF
TRBJ1-2,TRBV7-9,NA,NA,TGTGCCAGCAGTGTGAATGGCGACACCTATGGCTACACCTTC,CASSVNGDTYGYTF
TRBJ1-5,TRBV19,NA,NA,TGTGCCAGTAGTATAAGGGGTAGCAATCAGCCCCAGCATTTT,CASSIRGSNQPQHF
TRBJ1-1,TRBV28,NA,NA,TGTGCCAGCAGCTTACAGGGAATTGAAGCTTTCTTT,CASSLQGIEAFF
TRBJ1-3,TRBV12-3/TRBV12-4,NA,TRBD1,TGTGCCAGCAGCGTACAGGGGCGAAACACCATATATTTT,CASSVQGRNTIYF
TRBJ2-3,TRBV7-3,NA,TRBD2,TGTGCCAGCAGCGCAGGACTAGCGGGGGGTATGGATACGCAGTATTTT,CASSAGLAGGMDTQYF
TRBJ2-2,TRBV18,NA,TRBD2,TGTGCCAGCTCCCTTGGACTAGCGGGAGTAGGCACCGGGGAGCTGTTTTTT,CASSLGLAGVGTGELFF
TRBJ1-1,TRBV12-3/TRBV12-4,once,NA,TGTGCCAGCAGTTTCCACAGGGACACTGAAGCTTTCTTT,CASSFHRDTEAFF
TRBJ1-2,TRBV18,NA,NA,TGTGCCAGCTCACCACTGTCACAGGAGCTGAACTATGGCTACACCTTC,CASSPLSQELNYGYTF
TRBJ2-1,TRBV7-2,NA,NA,TGTGCCAGCAGCTTAGGGGCGACAAACACCTACAATGAGCAGTTCTTC,CASSLGATNTYNEQFF
TRBJ1-2,TRBV11-1,NA,NA,TGTGCCAGCAGCGGGGGGGAATATGGCTACACCTTC,CASSGGEYGYTF
TRBJ2-3,TRBV7-9,NA,NA,TGTGCCAGCAGGAGGGACTGGAGCACAGATACGCAGTATTTT,CASRRDWSTDTQYF
TRBJ1-1,TRBV9,NA,NA,TGTGCCAGCAGCGTAGATGGGGATTGGGGGAACACTGAAGCTTTCTTT,CASSVDGDWGNTEAFF
TRBJ2-7,TRBV2,NA,NA,TGTGCCAGCAGTCCGATACAACAGGGGGGGAGTCCCTACGAGCAGTACTTC,CASSPIQQGGSPYEQYF
TRBJ1-4,TRBV5-1,once,TRBD1,TGCGCCAGCAGCGGCGCCGGGACAGGGTTTGAAAAACTGTTTTTT,CASSGAGTGFEKLFF
TRBJ1-6,TRBV15,NA,NA,TGTGCCACCAGCAGAGACAGGGGTTCACCCCTCCACTTT,CATSRDRGSPLHF
TRBJ1-2,TRBV19,NA,NA,TGTGCCAGTAGTATGAATTACAGGGCCGACTATGGCTACACCTTC,CASSMNYRADYGYTF
TRBJ2-7,TRBV2,NA,NA,TGTGCCAGCAGCCTTCGACAGGTAATCGGCGAGCAGTACTTC,CASSLRQVIGEQYF
TRBJ1-4,TRBV28,NA,NA,TGTGCCAGCAGTTATCAGGGAGAAAAACTGTTTTTT,CASSYQGEKLFF
TRBJ1-2,TRBV6-5,NA,NA,TGTGCCAGCAGTTTCCAAGCTAACTATGGCTACACCTTC,CASSFQANYGYTF
TRBJ1-1,TRBV7-9,once,NA,TGTGCCAGCAGCTTAGCGGGGGACCTGAACACTGAAGCTTTCTTT,CASSLAGDLNTEAFF
TRBJ1-2,TRBV7-2,NA,TRBD1,TGTGCCAGCAGCGAAGACAGGGTGTTTGGCTACACCTTC,CASSEDRVFGYTF
TRBJ1-6,TRBV19,NA,TRBD1,TGTGCCAGTTCCACGACAGGGTTCGGTAATTCACCCCTCCACTTT,CASSTTGFGNSPLHF
TRBJ1-2,TRBV27,NA,NA,TGTGCCAGCAATTTGAAGGGGACTGCGAACTATGGCTACACCTTC,CASNLKGTANYGYTF
TRBJ1-1,TRBV6-2/TRBV6-3,once,TRBD1,TGTGCCAGCAGTTACTCGTCGTCGGGACAGTTGAACACTGAAGCTTTCTTT,CASSYSSSGQLNTEAFF
TRBJ2-5,TRBV28,NA,NA,TGTGCCAGCAGCGGGGTAATTGAGACCCAGTACTTC,CASSGVIETQYF
TRBJ1-3,TRBV30,NA,TRBD1,TGTGCCTGGAGTGCAGGGACAGAGGTTAACACCATATATTTT,CAWSAGTEVNTIYF
TRBJ2-1,TRBV19,NA,NA,TGTGCCAGTAGTAACGGGGACTCCTACTACAATGAGCAGTTCTTC,CASSNGDSYYNEQFF
TRBJ1-1,TRBV5-1,NA,TRBD1,TGCGCCAGCAGCGCCGGACAGGCGTTGAACACTGAAGCTTTCTTT,CASSAGQALNTEAFF
TRBJ1-6,TRBV11-2,NA,TRBD1,TGTGCCAGCAGCACCAGACAGGGATACAATTCACCCCTCCACTTT,CASSTRQGYNSPLHF
TRBJ1-4,TRBV25-1,once,NA,TGTGCCAGCAGGTCGGACAGAGAAGAGAATGAAAAACTGTTTTTT,CASRSDREENEKLFF
TRBJ2-2,TRBV11-3,NA,NA,TGTGCCAGCAGCTTACGAGGGGAGCTGTTTTTT,CASSLRGELFF
TRBJ1-1,TRBV23-1,NA,NA,TGCGCCAGCAGTCAATCGAATAGGGGTCGGGTGAACACTGAAGCTTTCTTT,CASSQSNRGRVNTEAFF
TRBJ1-2,TRBV5-1,NA,NA,TGCGCCAGCAGATTGGACAGTAACTATGGCTACACCTTC,CASRLDSNYGYTF
TRBJ1-3,TRBV5-1,NA,TRBD1,TGCGCCAGCAGCAGGTCTCCCGGGGACAGGGGTGGAAACACCATATATTTT,CASSRSPGDRGGNTIYF
TRBJ2-1,TRBV5-1,NA,TRBD1,TGCGCCAGCAGCTTAGTGACAGGGGCAAACAATGAGCAGTTCTTC,CASSLVTGANNEQFF
TRBJ1-2,TRBV10-3,NA,NA,TGTGCCATCAGTGATCTTAAGGGTACCTATGGCTACACCTTC,CAISDLKGTYGYTF
TRBJ1-5,TRBV19,NA,NA,TGTGCCAGTAGTAGAACAGGTTCGTATAGCAATCAGCCCCAGCATTTT,CASSRTGSYSNQPQHF
TRBJ2-2,TRBV11-2,NA,TRBD1,TGTGCCAGCAGCTTTTTGCAGGGGGCGACCGGGGAGCTGTTTTTT,CASSFLQGATGELFF
TRBJ1-2,TRBV12-3/TRBV12-4,NA,NA,TGTGCCAGCAGCTCCGACAGGACCTATGGCTACACCTTC,CASSSDRTYGYTF
TRBJ2-3,TRBV7-2,once,NA,TGTGCCAGCAGCTTAAGTTCGGTGGCAGATACGCAGTATTTT,CASSLSSVADTQYF
TRBJ2-1,TRBV19,NA,NA,TGTGCCAGTACCCCCGGAGGTCCTGAGGCCTACAATGAGCAGTTCTTC,CASTPGGPEAYNEQFF
TRBJ2-2,TRBV9,NA,TRBD1,TGTGCCAGCAGCATGGGACAGGGCGCGAACACCGGGGAGCTGTTTTTT,CASSMGQGANTGELFF
TRBJ1-1,TRBV7-9,NA,TRBD1,TGTGCCAGCAGCGTATACCTTACAGGGGGGGAGACTGAAGCTTTCTTT,CASSVYLTGGETEAFF
TRBJ2-1,TRBV6-5,NA,NA,TGTGCCAGCAGTAGAGGTCTCGATGAGCAGTTCTTC,CASSRGLDEQFF